This TCR beta chain was captured by sequencing in a study of blood T cells in healthy people across ages. A J-beta primer mix and a sample-barcoded 5' primer were used in a second PCR of about 7 to 12 cycles. A template-switch adaptor containing 12 random nucleotides labeled each cDNA molecule. One entry per CDR3 protein, called by TCRdb with MiXCR from the 5' RACE reads. The sample comprises about 1.4 million distinct CDR3 sequences, almost 60% of which are singletons, and roughly 7% rests with the top ten. Trimming took 6 bases from V and 3 from J; bases not matched to a gene: 13. Germline CDR1 reads MDHEN; CDR2 reads SYDVKM. The CDR3 covers 16 residues. To note about this clonotype: Its antigen is currently unknown.

The study's findings and limits: Possibly confounding the expanded clonotype changes was the fact that donor CMV status was unknown. Without sorted subsets, naive and antigen-experienced compartments could not be conclusively compared.

The TCR sequence derives from a man aged 18 to 35 in good health. The chain employs TRBV28 and TRBJ2-7; 8 positions match TRBD2. Sequences were obtained from blood. CDR3 nucleotides: TGTGCCAGCAGCACCAAGCGGGGGCCATTGTTCTACGAGCAGTACTTC. It yields the protein CASSTKRGPLFYEQYF.